This is a list of T cell receptor beta chains from one sample in a study of T-cell reconstitution after alpha-beta-depleted transplantation in children. TCRdb recomputed calls from the PCR reads with MiXCR, one row per CDR3 protein. The repertoire consists of 800,000 to 1,000,000 distinct CDR3 sequences, with less than 30% occurring once and the leading ten covering roughly 28%. The sample in question was PBMCs, mostly from graft donor cells, obtained 360 days after TCRalphabeta/CD19-depleted stem cell transplant. All receptors come from a boy less than two years old who had a stem cell transplant for SCID, so the T cells may come from the graft donor. Each CDR3 is given with its conserved first and last residue. Fields, in order: V gene, CDR3 protein.

TRBV5-1	CATSRHLMGAFTEAFF
TRBV3-1	CASSQVPGPLTGELFF
TRBV25-1	CASRPNRGLSVEQYF
TRBV4-1	CASSQRSTLAGPTDTQYF
TRBV9	CASSVGRGVRTDTQYF
TRBV12-3/TRBV12-4	CASSFGAGGPGSEQFF
TRBV13	CASSSMWVDTQYF
TRBV6-2/TRBV6-3	CASRSDNTEAFF
TRBV28	CASSLSGQGRYEQYF
TRBV7-3	CASSLGQGTNTGELFF
TRBV4-2	CASSGIGTGAYEQYF
TRBV29-1	CSVATIRLNTEAFF
TRBV12-3/TRBV12-4	CASSGRELHQETQYF
TRBV25-1	CASSPYGTGAETQYF
TRBV5-6	CASGLRQGAQSYEQYF
TRBV20-1	CSARVVAQPQHF
TRBV29-1	CSVGQGTTEAFF
TRBV7-9	CASSLAVAGNNEQFF
TRBV6-5	CASSSGTALLEQYF
TRBV20-1	CSANRGGRGTDTQYF
TRBV29-1	CSVIMDRGSEAFF
TRBV5-4	CASSLEAGDNEQFF
TRBV20-1	CSAPLQGPYGYTF
TRBV6-5	CASSYSGQGRAEQYF
TRBV5-1	CASSLGPTGQINEKLFF
TRBV19	CASSIAQTLKETQYF